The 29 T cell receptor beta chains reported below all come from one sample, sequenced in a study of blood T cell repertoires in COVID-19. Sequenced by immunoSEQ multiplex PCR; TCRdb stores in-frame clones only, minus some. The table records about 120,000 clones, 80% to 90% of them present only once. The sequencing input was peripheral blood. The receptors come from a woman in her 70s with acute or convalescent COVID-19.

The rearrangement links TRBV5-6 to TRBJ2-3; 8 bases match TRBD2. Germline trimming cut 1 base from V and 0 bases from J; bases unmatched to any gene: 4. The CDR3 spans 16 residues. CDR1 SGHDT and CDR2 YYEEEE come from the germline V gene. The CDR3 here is CASSLSAGGSTDTQYF. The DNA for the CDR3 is TGTGCCAGCAGCTTGTCGGCGGGAGGCAGCACAGATACGCAGTATTTT.

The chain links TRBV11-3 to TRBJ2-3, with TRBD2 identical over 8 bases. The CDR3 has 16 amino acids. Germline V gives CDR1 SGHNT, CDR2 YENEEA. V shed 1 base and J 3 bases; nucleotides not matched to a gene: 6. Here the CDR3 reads CASSLVVAGLTDTQYF. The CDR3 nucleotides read TGTGCCAGCAGCTTAGTGGTAGCGGGGCTAACAGATACGCAGTATTTT.

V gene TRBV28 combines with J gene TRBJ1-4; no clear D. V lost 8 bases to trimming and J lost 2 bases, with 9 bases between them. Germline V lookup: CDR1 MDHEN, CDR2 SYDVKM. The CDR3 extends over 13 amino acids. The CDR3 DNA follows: TGTGCCAGCCAGGCGCCCACTAATGAAAAACTGTTTTTT. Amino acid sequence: CASQAPTNEKLFF.

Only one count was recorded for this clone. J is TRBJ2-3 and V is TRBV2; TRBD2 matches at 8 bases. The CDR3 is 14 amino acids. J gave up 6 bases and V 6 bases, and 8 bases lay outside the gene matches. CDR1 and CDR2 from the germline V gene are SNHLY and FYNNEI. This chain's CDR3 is CASRGGLVADTQYF. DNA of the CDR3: TGTGCCAGCAGGGGGGGACTAGTCGCCGATACGCAGTATTTT.

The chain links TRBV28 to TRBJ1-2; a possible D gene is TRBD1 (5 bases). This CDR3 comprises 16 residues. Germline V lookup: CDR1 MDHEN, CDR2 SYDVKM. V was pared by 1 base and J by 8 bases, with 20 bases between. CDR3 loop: CASSLSRWGDHMGYTF. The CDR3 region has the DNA TGTGCCAGCAGTTTATCCAGGTGGGGGGACCACATGGGCTACACCTTC.

The CDR3 is CASSFPGHGYTF. In DNA, the CDR3 is TGTGCCAGCAGCTTTCCAGGGCATGGCTACACCTTC. This chain uses TRBV7-9 with TRBJ1-2; weak D call: TRBD1 (5 bases). The CDR3 consists of 12 residues. V lost 3 bases, J lost 6 bases, and 8 bases lay in between. Germline V lookup: CDR1 SEHNR, CDR2 FQNEAQ (reference sequence). The variable domain in full, completed from reference TRBV7-9 and TRBJ1-2, reads DTGVSQNPRHKITKRGQNVTFRCDPISEHNRLYWYRQTLGQGPEFLTYFQNEAQLEKSRLLSDRFSAERPKGSFSTLEIQRTEQGDSAMYLCASSFPGHGYTFGSGTRLTVV.

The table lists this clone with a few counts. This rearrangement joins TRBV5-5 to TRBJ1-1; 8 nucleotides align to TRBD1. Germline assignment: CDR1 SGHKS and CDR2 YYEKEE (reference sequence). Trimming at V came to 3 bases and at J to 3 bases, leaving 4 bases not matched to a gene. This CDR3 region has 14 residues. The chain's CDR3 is CASSSEQGDTEAFF. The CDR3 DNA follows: TGTGCCAGCAGCTCGGAACAGGGGGACACTGAAGCTTTCTTT.

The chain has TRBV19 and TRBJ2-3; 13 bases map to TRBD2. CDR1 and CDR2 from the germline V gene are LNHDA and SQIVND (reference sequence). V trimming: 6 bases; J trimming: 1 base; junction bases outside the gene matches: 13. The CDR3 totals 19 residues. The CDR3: CASRPLLAGGFGGTDTQYF. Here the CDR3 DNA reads TGTGCCAGTAGACCTTTACTAGCGGGGGGGTTCGGCGGCACAGATACGCAGTATTTT.

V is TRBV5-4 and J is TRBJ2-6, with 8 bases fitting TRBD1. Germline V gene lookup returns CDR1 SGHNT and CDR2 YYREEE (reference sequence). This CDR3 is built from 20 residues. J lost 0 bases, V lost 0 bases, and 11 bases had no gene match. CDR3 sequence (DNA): TGTGCCAGCAGCTTGGAGGGATGGGACAGGTTCCTCTCTGGGGCCAACGTCCTGACTTTC. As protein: CASSLEGWDRFLSGANVLTF.

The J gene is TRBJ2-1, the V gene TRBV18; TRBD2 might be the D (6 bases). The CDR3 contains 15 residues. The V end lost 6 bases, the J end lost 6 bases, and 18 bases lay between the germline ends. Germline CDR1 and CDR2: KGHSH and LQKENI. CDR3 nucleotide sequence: TGTGCCAGCTCCCCGCGGGGAGTAGGTCTCAATGAGCAGTTCTTC. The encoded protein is CASSPRGVGLNEQFF.

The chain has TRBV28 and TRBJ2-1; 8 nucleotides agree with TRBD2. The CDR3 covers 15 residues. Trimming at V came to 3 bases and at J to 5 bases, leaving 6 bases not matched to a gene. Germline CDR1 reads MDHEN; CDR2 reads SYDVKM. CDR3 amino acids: CASSFWRGEHNEQFF. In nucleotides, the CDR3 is TGTGCCAGCAGTTTTTGGCGGGGGGAGCACAATGAGCAGTTCTTC.

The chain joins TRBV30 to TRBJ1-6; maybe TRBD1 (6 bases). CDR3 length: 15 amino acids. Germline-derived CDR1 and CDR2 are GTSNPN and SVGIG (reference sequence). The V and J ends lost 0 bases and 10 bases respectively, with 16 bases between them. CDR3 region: CAWSVQGAVGSPLHF. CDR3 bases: TGTGCCTGGAGTGTACAGGGCGCAGTAGGGTCACCCCTCCACTTT.

CDR3 nucleotide sequence: TGTGCCAGCAGCTTCCCTCTTAACCGGGACAGAGTATACAATGAGCAGTTCTTC. Its protein product is CASSFPLNRDRVYNEQFF. The chain employs TRBV7-2 and TRBJ2-1; 7 bases are shared with TRBD1. After removal of 3 bases from V and 4 bases from J, the junction contained 15 bases not matched to a gene. The germline CDR1 and CDR2 sequences are SGHTA and FQGNSA. The CDR3 runs 18 residues.

The CDR3 nucleotides read TGTGCCAGCAGCTCTAGACTAGCGAATGAGCAGTTCTTC. It encodes CASSSRLANEQFF. This chain uses TRBV3-1 (or the pseudogene TRBV3-2) with TRBJ2-1, with 8 nucleotides matching TRBD2. The J segment lost 7 bases and the V segment lost 5 bases, leaving 4 bases of the junction unmatched. The CDR3 is 13 residues long. The germline gives CDR1 LGHDT, CDR2 YNNKEL (reference sequence).

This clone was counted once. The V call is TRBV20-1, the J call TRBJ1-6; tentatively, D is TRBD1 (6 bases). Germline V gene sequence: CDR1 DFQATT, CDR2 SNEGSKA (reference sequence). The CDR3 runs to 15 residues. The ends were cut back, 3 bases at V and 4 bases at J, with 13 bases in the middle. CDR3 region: CSASLGHQYNSPLHF. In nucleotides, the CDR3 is TGCAGTGCTAGTCTGGGACATCAATATAATTCACCCCTCCACTTT.

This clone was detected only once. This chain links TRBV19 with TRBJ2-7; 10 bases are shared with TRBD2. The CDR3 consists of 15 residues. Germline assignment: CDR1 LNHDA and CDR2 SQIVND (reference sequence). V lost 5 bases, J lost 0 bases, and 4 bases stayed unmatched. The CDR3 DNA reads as TGTGCCAGTAGTTTCGGACTAGCGGTCTCCTACGAGCAGTACTTC. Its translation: CASSFGLAVSYEQYF.

The chain's CDR3 is CSGGQSYEQYF. DNA of the CDR3: TGCAGCGGAGGACAGTCCTACGAGCAGTACTTC. The chain links TRBV29-1 to TRBJ2-7; possibly TRBD1 for D (6 bases). V was trimmed by 7 bases and J by 1 base, leaving 8 bases between them. Germline values: CDR1 SQVTM, CDR2 ANQGSEA. This CDR3 contains 11 residues.

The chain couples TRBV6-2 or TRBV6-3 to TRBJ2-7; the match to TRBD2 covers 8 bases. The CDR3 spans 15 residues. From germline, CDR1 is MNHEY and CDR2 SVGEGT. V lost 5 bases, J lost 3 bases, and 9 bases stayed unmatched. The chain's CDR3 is CASSTDPGGYYEQYF. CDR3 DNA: TGTGCCAGCAGTACCGACCCGGGGGGGTACTACGAGCAGTACTTC.

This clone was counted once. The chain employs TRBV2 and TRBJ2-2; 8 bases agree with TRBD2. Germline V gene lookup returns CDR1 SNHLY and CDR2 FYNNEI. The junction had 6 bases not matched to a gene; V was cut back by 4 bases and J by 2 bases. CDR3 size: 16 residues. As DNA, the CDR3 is TGTGCCAGCAGTGTTAGCGGGGCCCTTAACACCGGGGAGCTGTTTTTT. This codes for CASSVSGALNTGELFF.

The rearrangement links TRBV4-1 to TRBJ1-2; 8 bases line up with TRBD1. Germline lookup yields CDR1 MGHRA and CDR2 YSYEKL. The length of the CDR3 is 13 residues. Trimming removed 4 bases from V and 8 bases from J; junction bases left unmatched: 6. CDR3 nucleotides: TGCGCCAGCAGCCCGCAGGGGGCTCCCGGCTACACCTTC. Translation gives CASSPQGAPGYTF.

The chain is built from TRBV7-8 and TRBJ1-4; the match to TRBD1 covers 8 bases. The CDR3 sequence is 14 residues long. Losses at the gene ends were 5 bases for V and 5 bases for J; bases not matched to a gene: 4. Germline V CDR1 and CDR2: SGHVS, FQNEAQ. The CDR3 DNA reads TGTGCCAGCAGCATTCGACAGGGGAATGAAAAACTGTTTTTT. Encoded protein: CASSIRQGNEKLFF.

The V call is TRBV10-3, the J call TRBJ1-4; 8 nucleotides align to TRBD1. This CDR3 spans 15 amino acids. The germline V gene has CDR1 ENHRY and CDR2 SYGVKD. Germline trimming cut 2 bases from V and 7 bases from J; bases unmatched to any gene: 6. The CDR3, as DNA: TGTGCCATCAGTGAGCAAGACAGGGGTTTTGAAAAACTGTTTTTT. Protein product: CAISEQDRGFEKLFF.

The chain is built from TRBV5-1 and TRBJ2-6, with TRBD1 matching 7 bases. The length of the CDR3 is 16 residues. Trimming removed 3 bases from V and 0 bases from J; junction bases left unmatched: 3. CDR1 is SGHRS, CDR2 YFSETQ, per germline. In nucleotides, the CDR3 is TGCGCCAGCAGCTCGGGACAGCACTCTGGGGCCAACGTCCTGACTTTC. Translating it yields CASSSGQHSGANVLTF.

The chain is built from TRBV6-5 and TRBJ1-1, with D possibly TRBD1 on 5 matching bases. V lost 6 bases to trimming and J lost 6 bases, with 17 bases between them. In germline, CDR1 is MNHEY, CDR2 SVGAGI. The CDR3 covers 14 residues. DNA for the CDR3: TGTGCCAGCAGCCACTCGGGGGGAGACGCTGAAGCTTTCTTT. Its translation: CASSHSGGDAEAFF.

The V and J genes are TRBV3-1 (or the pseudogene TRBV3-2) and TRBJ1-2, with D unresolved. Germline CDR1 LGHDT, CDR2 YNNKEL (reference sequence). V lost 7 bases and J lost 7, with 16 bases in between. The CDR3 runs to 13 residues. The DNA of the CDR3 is TGTGCCAGCACCCCCGGGGTGAAGGGTGGCTACACCTTC. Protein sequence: CASTPGVKGGYTF.

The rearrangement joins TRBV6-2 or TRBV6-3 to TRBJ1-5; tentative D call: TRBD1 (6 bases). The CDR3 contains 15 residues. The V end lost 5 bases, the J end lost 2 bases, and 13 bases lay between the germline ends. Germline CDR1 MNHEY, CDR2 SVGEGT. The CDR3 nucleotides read TGTGCCAGCAGTCCCCAGGGGCTCGGCAATCAGCCCCAGCATTTT. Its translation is CASSPQGLGNQPQHF.

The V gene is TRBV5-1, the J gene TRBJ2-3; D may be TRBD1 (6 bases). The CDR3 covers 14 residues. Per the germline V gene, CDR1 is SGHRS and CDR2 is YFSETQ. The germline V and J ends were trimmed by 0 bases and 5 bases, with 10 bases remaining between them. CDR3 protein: CASSLVGGQDTQYF. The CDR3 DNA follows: TGCGCCAGCAGCTTGGTAGGGGGACAAGATACGCAGTATTTT.

In DNA form, the CDR3 reads TGTGCCAGCAACCGGGGAACTGAAAAACTGTTTTTT. Translating it yields CASNRGTEKLFF. The chain couples TRBV6-6 to TRBJ1-4, with unresolved D. This CDR3 is 12 amino acids long. CDR1 is MNHNY, CDR2 SVGAGI, per germline (reference sequence). Trimming left V 7 bases short and J 7 bases short, with 10 bases between.

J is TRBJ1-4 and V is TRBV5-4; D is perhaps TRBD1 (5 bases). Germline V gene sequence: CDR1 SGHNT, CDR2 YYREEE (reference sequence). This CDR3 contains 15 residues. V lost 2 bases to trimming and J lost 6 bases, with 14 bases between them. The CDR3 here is CASSFGSREDEKLFF. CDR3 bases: TGTGCCAGCAGCTTTGGATCCAGGGAGGATGAAAAACTGTTTTTT.